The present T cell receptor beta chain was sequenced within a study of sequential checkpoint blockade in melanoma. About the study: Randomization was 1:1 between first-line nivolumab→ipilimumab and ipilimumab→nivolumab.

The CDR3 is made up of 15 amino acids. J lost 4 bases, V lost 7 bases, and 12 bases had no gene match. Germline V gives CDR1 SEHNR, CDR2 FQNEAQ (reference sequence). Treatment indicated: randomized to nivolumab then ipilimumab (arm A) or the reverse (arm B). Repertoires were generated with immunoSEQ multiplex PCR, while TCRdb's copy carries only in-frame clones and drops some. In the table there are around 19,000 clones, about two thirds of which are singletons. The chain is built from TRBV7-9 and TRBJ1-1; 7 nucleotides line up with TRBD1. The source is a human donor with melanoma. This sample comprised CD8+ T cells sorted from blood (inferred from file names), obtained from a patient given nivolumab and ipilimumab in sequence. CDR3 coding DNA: TGTGCCAGCACGGGGGCAGGGGGAAGGGTCACTGAAGCTTTCTTT. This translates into CASTGAGGRVTEAFF.